Listed here are 20 T cell receptor beta chains from one sample, sequenced in a study of shared clonotypes between healthy human individuals. Only in-frame clones appear in the TCRdb table, and some are missing; sequencing was by immunoSEQ multiplex PCR. This table holds 2 million to 2.5 million clones, around 90% found once. Sample: naive CD4+ T cells from PBMCs. Regarding subset: CD45RA+ positively selected. The receptor source for this set is a man aged 18 to 29 in good health. Some clones in this sample may be carry-over from other donors' samples.

The chain carries TRBV9 and TRBJ2-2, with D possibly being TRBD1 or TRBD2 (6 bases each). Germline V gene data show CDR1 as SGDLS and CDR2 as YYNGEE. This CDR3 comprises 16 residues. With 3 bases removed from V and 7 bases from J, the gap between germline ends came to 19 bases. The CDR3: CASSGSGGLINGELFF. The CDR3 region has the DNA TGTGCCAGCAGCGGTAGTGGGGGGCTCATAAACGGGGAGCTGTTTTTT.

V is TRBV15 and J is TRBJ2-3; 8 bases are a match to TRBD1. The CDR3 is 15 residues long. The germline V gene has CDR1 LNHNV and CDR2 YYDKDF (reference sequence). V lost 1 base to trimming and J lost 6 bases; unmatched junction nucleotides: 6. The CDR3 nucleotides are TGTGCCACCAGCAGAGGTCGGACAGGGTTCGATACGCAGTATTTT. Translated: CATSRGRTGFDTQYF.

V gene TRBV28 combines with J gene TRBJ1-5, with 10 bases lining up with TRBD1. The CDR3 covers 16 residues. Germline V CDR1 and CDR2: MDHEN, SYDVKM. Germline trimming cut 5 bases from V and 2 bases from J; bases unmatched to any gene: 6. The CDR3 protein is CASSPGTGDGNQPQHF. CDR3 DNA: TGTGCCAGCAGTCCAGGGACAGGGGACGGCAATCAGCCCCAGCATTTT.

The gene calls are TRBV6-5 and TRBJ2-5; D unclear. This CDR3 is built from 14 residues. Trimming removed 5 bases from V and 2 bases from J, with 12 bases in between. Germline CDR1 and CDR2: MNHEY and SVGAGI. In DNA form, the CDR3 reads TGTGCCAGCAGTCCCCGGACCCCTCAAGAGACCCAGTACTTC. This gives the protein CASSPRTPQETQYF.

This sequence joins TRBV7-2 and TRBJ2-1, with TRBD1 matching 9 bases. V shed 5 bases and J 7 bases; nucleotides not matched to a gene: 6. CDR1 is SGHTA, CDR2 FQGNSA, per germline. This CDR3 contains 14 residues. The CDR3 region is CASSRGTGLNEQFF. DNA of the CDR3: TGTGCCAGCAGCCGCGGGACAGGGCTTAATGAGCAGTTCTTC.

This clone came up once. The J gene is TRBJ2-1, the V gene TRBV4-1; D could derive from TRBD1 or TRBD2 (6 bases each). This CDR3 region has 17 residues. Germline V gene sequence: CDR1 MGHRA, CDR2 YSYEKL. V lost 4 bases and J lost 0, with 16 bases in between. The CDR3 protein is CASSPGGLIISYNEQFF. For the CDR3, the DNA is TGCGCCAGCAGCCCCGGGGGCCTAATAATCTCCTACAATGAGCAGTTCTTC.

For this clone: Mismatch with germline at one junction end may stem from a read error. The CDR3 region is CASSLPPGGTAHF. CDR3 sequence (DNA): TGTGCCAGCAGTTTACCCCCCGGGGGCACCGCTCACTTC. The chain couples TRBV28 to TRBJ2-7, with D perhaps matching TRBD1 or TRBD2 (6 bases each). Germline V gene data show CDR1 as MDHEN and CDR2 as SYDVKM. The CDR3 consists of 13 residues.

The genes are TRBV5-8 and TRBJ1-2, with D unclear. The CDR3 consists of 12 residues. The germline gives CDR1 SGHTS, CDR2 YDEGEE. Trimming pared 4 bases from V and 7 bases from J, leaving 11 bases between. For the CDR3, the DNA is TGTGCCAGCAGCACGGACTGGGGTGGCTACACCTTC. Residues: CASSTDWGGYTF.

This chain connects TRBV7-9 to TRBJ2-3; tentatively, D is TRBD2 (5 bases). With 1 base removed from V and 4 bases from J, the gap between germline ends came to 12 bases. The CDR3 runs 15 residues. Germline V gene data show CDR1 as SEHNR and CDR2 as FQNEAQ (reference sequence). CDR3 residues: CASSLGMPGADTQYF. Written as DNA, the CDR3 is TGTGCCAGCAGCTTAGGGATGCCCGGGGCAGATACGCAGTATTTT.

The V call is TRBV7-3, the J call TRBJ2-1, with 12 bases that match TRBD2. With V trimmed by 5 bases and J by 9 bases, 8 bases remained unmatched. The germline V gene encodes CDR1 SGHTA and CDR2 FQGTGA. This CDR3 has 15 amino acids. CDR3 nucleotides: TGTGCCAGCAGCCTACTACCGGGACTAGCGGGTGAGCAGTTCTTC. The encoded protein is CASSLLPGLAGEQFF.

The chain recombines TRBV7-2 with TRBJ1-4, with D possibly matching TRBD1 (5 bases). CDR1 is SGHTA, CDR2 FQGNSA, per germline. This CDR3 comprises 15 residues. The V gene lost 1 base and the J gene lost 8 bases, with 14 bases spanning the gap. The chain's CDR3 is CASSLEGRTGEKLFF. CDR3 nucleotides: TGTGCCAGCAGCTTAGAGGGGAGAACCGGAGAAAAACTGTTTTTT.

The CDR3 reads CASSYLAQVLTDTQYF. In DNA form, the CDR3 reads TGTGCCAGCAGCTACCTCGCGCAGGTTCTCACAGATACGCAGTATTTT. J is TRBJ2-3 and V is TRBV27, with unresolved D. The germline V and J ends were trimmed by 6 bases and 2 bases, with 18 bases remaining between them. Germline V CDR1 and CDR2: MNHEY, SMNVEV (reference sequence). This CDR3 spans 16 amino acids.

A word on this clone: The sample holds other DNA sequences that translate to the same CDR3. This chain uses TRBV11-3 with TRBJ2-3; D uncertain. This CDR3 has 14 amino acids. Germline loops: CDR1 SGHNT, CDR2 YENEEA. V gave up 3 bases and J gave up 0 bases, with 7 bases separating them. This CDR3 is CASSFGRSTDTQYF. The CDR3 DNA is TGTGCCAGCAGCTTTGGCCGAAGCACAGATACGCAGTATTTT.

The V and J genes are TRBV19 and TRBJ1-2; no definite D call. The CDR3 length is 14 residues. Per germline, CDR1 LNHDA and CDR2 SQIVND (reference sequence). Between the trimmed V and J ends, which lost 1 base and 4 bases, there was a span of 10 bases. The CDR3 reads CASSIVARTYGYTF. The CDR3 nucleotides are TGTGCCAGTAGTATAGTTGCCAGGACCTATGGCTACACCTTC.

This rearrangement joins TRBV6-5 to TRBJ1-2, with D hard to call. CDR3 size: 14 residues. V lost 6 bases, J lost 2 bases, and 13 bases lay in between. Germline V lookup: CDR1 MNHEY, CDR2 SVGAGI. CDR3 protein: CASSRTDLNYGYTF. CDR3 nucleotides: TGTGCCAGCAGCCGGACGGATTTAAACTATGGCTACACCTTC.

This chain uses TRBV28 with TRBJ2-7; 9 nucleotides align to TRBD1. The CDR3 totals 15 residues. Germline V lookup: CDR1 MDHEN, CDR2 SYDVKM. V was clipped by 2 bases and J by 6 bases; unmatched bases: 8. The CDR3 DNA sequence: TGTGCCAGCAGTTTAGCCCCGGGACAGGGTTTCGAGCAGTACTTC. Its protein is CASSLAPGQGFEQYF.

V and J are TRBV6-1 and TRBJ2-7; maybe TRBD2 (6 bases). V gave up 4 bases and J gave up 3 bases, with 19 bases separating them. The CDR3 consists of 16 residues. Germline V gene sequence: CDR1 MNHNS, CDR2 SASEGT. CDR3 sequence: CASSAFSFGGFYEQYF. The CDR3 DNA is TGTGCCAGCAGTGCTTTCTCTTTCGGGGGATTCTACGAGCAGTACTTC.

The chain links TRBV18 to TRBJ2-7, with D possibly TRBD2 on 5 matching bases. This CDR3 has 13 residues. Trimming left V 3 bases short and J 9 bases short, with 15 bases between. CDR1 and CDR2 (germline): KGHSH, LQKENI. The CDR3: CASSPSGTLGQYF. The CDR3 region has the DNA TGTGCCAGCTCACCGAGCGGAACCCTGGGGCAGTACTTC. Based on the CDR3 plus reference TRBV18 and TRBJ2-7, the full variable domain is NAGVMQNPRHLVRRRGQEARLRCSPMKGHSHVYWYRQLPEEGLKFMVYLQKENIIDESGMPKERFSAEFPKEGPSILRIQQVVRGDSAAYFCASSPSGTLGQYFGPGTRLTVT.

This clone came up once. This sample includes further DNA sequences coding for the same CDR3. V gene TRBV7-3 combines with J gene TRBJ2-1, with 12 bases aligning to TRBD2. This CDR3 region has 15 residues. J gave up 4 bases and V 5 bases, and 3 bases lay outside the gene matches. From germline, CDR1 is SGHTA and CDR2 FQGTGA. In nucleotides, the CDR3 is TGTGCCAGCAGCCGCGGGACTAGCGGGTACAATGAGCAGTTCTTC. As protein: CASSRGTSGYNEQFF.

The CDR3 region has the DNA TGTGCCAGCAGTTTTGAGACAGCTGACGGGGAGCTGTTTTTT. Its translation is CASSFETADGELFF. This chain uses TRBV27 with TRBJ2-2; possible D gene TRBD1, 5 bases. V lost 3 bases and J 7 bases, leaving 12 bases between the germline ends. Germline CDR1 is MNHEY and CDR2 is SMNVEV (reference sequence). The CDR3 extends over 14 amino acids.